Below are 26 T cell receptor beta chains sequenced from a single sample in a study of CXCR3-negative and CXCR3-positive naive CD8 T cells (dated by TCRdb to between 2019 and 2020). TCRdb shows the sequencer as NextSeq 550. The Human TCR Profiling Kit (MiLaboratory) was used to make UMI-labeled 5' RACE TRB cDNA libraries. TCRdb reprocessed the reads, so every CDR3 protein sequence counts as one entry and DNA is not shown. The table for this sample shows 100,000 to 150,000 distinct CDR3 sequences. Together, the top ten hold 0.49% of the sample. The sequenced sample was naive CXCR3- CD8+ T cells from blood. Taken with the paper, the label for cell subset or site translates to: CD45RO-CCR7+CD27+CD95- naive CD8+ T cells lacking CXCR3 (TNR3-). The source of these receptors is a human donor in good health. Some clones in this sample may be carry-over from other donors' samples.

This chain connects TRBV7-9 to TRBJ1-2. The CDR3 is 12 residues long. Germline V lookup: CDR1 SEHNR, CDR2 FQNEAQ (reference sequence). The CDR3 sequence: CASSLDSIGYTF.

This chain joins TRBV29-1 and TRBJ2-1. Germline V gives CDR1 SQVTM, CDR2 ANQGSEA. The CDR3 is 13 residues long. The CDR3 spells CSVEPQAYNEQFF.

The CDR3 protein is CSVRWDNEQFF. The V call is TRBV20-1, the J call TRBJ2-1. Germline CDR1 DFQATT, CDR2 SNEGSKA (reference sequence). This CDR3 contains 11 residues.

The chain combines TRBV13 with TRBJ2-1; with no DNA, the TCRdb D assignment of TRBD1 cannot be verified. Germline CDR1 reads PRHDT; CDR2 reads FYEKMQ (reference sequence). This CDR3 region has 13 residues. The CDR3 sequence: CASTPGPNNEQFF.

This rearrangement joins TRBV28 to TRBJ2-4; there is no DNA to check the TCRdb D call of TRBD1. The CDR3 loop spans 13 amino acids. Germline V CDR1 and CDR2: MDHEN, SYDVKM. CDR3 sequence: CASSFDRENIQYF. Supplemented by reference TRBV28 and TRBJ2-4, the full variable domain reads DVKVTQSSRYLVKRTGEKVFLECVQDMDHENMFWYRQDPGLGLRLIYFSYDVKMKEKGDIPEGYSVSREKKERFSLILESASTNQTSMYLCASSFDRENIQYFGAGTRLSVL.

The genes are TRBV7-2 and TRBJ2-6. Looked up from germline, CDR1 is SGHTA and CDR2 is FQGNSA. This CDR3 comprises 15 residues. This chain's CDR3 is CASSRRDSGANVLTF.

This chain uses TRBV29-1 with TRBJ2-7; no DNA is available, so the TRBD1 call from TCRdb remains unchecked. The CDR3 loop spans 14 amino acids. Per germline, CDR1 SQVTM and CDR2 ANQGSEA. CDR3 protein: CSAKTTGVTYEQYF.

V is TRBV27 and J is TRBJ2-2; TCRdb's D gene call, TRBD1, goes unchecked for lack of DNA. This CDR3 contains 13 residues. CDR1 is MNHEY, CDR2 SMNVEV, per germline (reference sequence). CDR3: CASSWDGTGELFF.

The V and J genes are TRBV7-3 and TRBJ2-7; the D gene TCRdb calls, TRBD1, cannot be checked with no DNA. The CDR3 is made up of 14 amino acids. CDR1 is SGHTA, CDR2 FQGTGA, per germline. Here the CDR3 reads CASSLGVGVYEQYF.

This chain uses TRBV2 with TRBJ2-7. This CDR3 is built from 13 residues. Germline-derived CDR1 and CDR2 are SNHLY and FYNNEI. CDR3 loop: CASSEALGRGQYF.

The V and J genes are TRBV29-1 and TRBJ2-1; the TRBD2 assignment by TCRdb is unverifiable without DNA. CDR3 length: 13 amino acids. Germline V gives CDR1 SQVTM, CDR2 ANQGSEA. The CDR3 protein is CSATPGLADEQFF.

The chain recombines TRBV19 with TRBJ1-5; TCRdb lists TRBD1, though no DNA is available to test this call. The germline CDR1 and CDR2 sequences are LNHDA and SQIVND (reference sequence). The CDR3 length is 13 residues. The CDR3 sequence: CASRGGANQPQHF. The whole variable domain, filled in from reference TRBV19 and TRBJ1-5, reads DGGITQSPKYLFRKEGQNVTLSCEQNLNHDAMYWYRQDPGQGLRLIYYSQIVNDFQKGDIAEGYSVSREKKESFPLTVTSAQKNPTAFYLCASRGGANQPQHFGDGTRLSIL.

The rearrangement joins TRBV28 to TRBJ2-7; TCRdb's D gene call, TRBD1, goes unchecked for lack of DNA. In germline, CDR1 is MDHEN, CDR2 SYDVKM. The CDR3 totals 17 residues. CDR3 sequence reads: CASSLAPEAGGSYEQYF.

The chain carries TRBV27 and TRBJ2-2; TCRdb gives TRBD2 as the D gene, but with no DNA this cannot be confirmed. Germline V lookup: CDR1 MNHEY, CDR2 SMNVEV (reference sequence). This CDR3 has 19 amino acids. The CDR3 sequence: CASSYSWTSGTQNTGELFF.

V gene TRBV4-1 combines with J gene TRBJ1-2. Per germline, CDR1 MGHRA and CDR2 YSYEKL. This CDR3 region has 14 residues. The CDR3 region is CASSQGTANYGYTF.

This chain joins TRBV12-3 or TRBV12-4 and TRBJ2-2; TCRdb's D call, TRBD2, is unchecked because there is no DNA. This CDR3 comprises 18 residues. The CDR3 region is CASSPPLLQSRNTGELFF.

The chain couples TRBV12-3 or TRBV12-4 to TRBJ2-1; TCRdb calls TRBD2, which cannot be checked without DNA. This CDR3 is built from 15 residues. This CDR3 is CASNLLAGGQYEQFF.

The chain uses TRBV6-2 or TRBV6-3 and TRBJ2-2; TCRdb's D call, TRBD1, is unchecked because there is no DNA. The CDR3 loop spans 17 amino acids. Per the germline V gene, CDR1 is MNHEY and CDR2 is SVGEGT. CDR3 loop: CASSPTGGSPNTGELFF.

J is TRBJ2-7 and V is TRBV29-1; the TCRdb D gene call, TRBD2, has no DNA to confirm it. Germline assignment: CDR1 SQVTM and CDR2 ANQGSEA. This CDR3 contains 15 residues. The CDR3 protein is CSVELGTSDNYEQYF.

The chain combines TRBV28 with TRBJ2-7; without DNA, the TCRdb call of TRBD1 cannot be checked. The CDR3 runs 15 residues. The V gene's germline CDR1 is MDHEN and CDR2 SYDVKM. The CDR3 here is CASSLSWAGGYEQYF.

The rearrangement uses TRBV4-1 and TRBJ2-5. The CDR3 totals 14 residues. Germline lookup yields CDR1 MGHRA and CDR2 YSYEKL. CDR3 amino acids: CASSQGGSQETQYF.

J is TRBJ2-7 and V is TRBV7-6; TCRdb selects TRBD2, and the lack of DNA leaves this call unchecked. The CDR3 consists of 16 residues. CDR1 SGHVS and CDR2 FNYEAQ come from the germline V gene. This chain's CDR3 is CASSLPQLAAAYEQYF.

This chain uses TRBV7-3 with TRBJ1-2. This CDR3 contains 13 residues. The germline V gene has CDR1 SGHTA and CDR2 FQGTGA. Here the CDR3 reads CASSQHPNYGYTF.

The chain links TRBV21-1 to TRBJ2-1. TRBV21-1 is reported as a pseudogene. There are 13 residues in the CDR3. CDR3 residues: CASSMWRSNEQFF.

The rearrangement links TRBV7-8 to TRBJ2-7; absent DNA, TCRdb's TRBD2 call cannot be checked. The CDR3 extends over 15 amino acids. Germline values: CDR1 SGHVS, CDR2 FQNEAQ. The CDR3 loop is CASSRTSGFRREGYF.

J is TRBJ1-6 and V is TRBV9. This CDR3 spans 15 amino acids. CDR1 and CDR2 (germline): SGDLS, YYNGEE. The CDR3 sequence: CASSSPTSGNSPLHF.